What follows are 26 T cell receptor beta chains derived from one specimen sequenced in a study of CXCR3-negative and CXCR3-positive naive CD8 T cells (dated by TCRdb to between 2018 and 2021). These reads were obtained on a NextSeq 550. The Human TCR Profiling Kit (MiLaboratory) was used to prepare UMI-labeled 5' RACE TRB cDNA libraries. Once TCRdb had reprocessed the reads, it stored one entry per CDR3 protein sequence and supplied no DNA. The table for this sample lists approximately 66,000 distinct CDR3 sequences. The top ten clones comprise about 1.5% of the sample. Input material: naive CXCR3- CD8+ T cells from blood. The intended sense of this specimen's cell subset or site label: CD45RO-CCR7+CD27+CD95- naive CD8+ T cells lacking CXCR3 (TNR3-). These TCRs come from a human donor in good health. Some clones in this sample may be carry-over from other donors' samples.

V gene TRBV2 combines with J gene TRBJ2-7. There are 13 residues in the CDR3. Germline CDR1 SNHLY, CDR2 FYNNEI. CDR3 protein: CASSEGGSYEQYF.

The rearrangement joins TRBV10-3 to TRBJ2-1; TCRdb picks TRBD1, but there is no DNA to check that call. From germline, CDR1 is ENHRY and CDR2 SYGVKD. The CDR3 sequence is 14 residues long. The CDR3: CATTLDRTDNEQFF.

The V and J genes are TRBV9 and TRBJ1-2; the TCRdb call, TRBD1, lacks DNA for checking. Looked up from germline, CDR1 is SGDLS and CDR2 is YYNGEE. The CDR3 consists of 15 residues. The CDR3 loop is CASSVGGTGKGGYTF.

This chain links TRBV6-2 or TRBV6-3 with TRBJ2-7; TCRdb returns TRBD1, unconfirmable since there is no DNA. Germline CDR1 is MNHEY and CDR2 is SVGEGT. There are 13 residues in the CDR3. The CDR3 spells CASGQVSSYEQYF.

V usage is TRBV6-2 or TRBV6-3 and J usage is TRBJ2-3. The CDR3 has 15 residues. Germline CDR1 and CDR2: MNHEY and SVGEGT. The CDR3 loop reads CASSYPGTDTDTQYF.

CDR3: CASSFRARWAKNIQYF. J is TRBJ2-4 and V is TRBV28; TCRdb calls TRBD1, which cannot be checked without DNA. Germline lookup yields CDR1 MDHEN and CDR2 SYDVKM. The CDR3 has 16 amino acids.

The CDR3 protein is CASSEAAGSNTEAFF. This rearrangement joins TRBV25-1 to TRBJ1-1. CDR1 MGHDK and CDR2 SYGVNS come from the germline V gene. The CDR3 covers 15 residues.

This chain connects TRBV5-6 to TRBJ2-7; the D gene TCRdb calls, TRBD1, cannot be checked with no DNA. In germline, CDR1 is SGHDT, CDR2 YYEEEE. The CDR3 consists of 12 residues. The CDR3 region is CASSLGTGEQYF.

The rearrangement uses TRBV7-9 and TRBJ1-1; TCRdb picks TRBD1, but there is no DNA to check that call. There are 16 residues in the CDR3. In germline, CDR1 is SEHNR, CDR2 FQNEAQ (reference sequence). CDR3 sequence reads: CASSSSFGQGFTEAFF.

J is TRBJ1-4 and V is TRBV15; TCRdb reports TRBD1, a call that lacks DNA to check it against. Per the germline V gene, CDR1 is LNHNV and CDR2 is YYDKDF (reference sequence). The CDR3 runs to 18 residues. The CDR3 is CATSKGRGRPLPNEKLFF.

The chain employs TRBV28 and TRBJ1-1; TCRdb lists TRBD1, though no DNA is available to test this call. From germline, CDR1 is MDHEN and CDR2 SYDVKM. CDR3 length: 14 residues. The CDR3 loop reads CASSYPGVSTEAFF.

CDR3 protein: CASSWGQGSYEQYF. J is TRBJ2-7 and V is TRBV28; TCRdb names TRBD1, which stays unverified in the absence of DNA. Germline V gives CDR1 MDHEN, CDR2 SYDVKM. The CDR3 totals 14 residues. The full variable domain, completed using reference TRBV28 and TRBJ2-7, is DVKVTQSSRYLVKRTGEKVFLECVQDMDHENMFWYRQDPGLGLRLIYFSYDVKMKEKGDIPEGYSVSREKKERFSLILESASTNQTSMYLCASSWGQGSYEQYFGPGTRLTVT.

V and J are TRBV7-3 and TRBJ2-7; checking the TCRdb D call of TRBD1 is not possible without DNA. The CDR3 totals 15 residues. Germline loops: CDR1 SGHTA, CDR2 FQGTGA. The CDR3 protein is CASSPGGGDGYEQYF.

V gene TRBV7-8 combines with J gene TRBJ1-2. Germline CDR1 is SGHVS and CDR2 is FQNEAQ. The CDR3 totals 13 residues. CDR3 in amino acids: CASSLVSNYGYTF.

This chain joins TRBV11-2 and TRBJ2-7; TCRdb picks TRBD2, but there is no DNA to check that call. The CDR3 is 15 residues long. CDR1 and CDR2 from the germline V gene are SGHAT and FQNNGV. CDR3 sequence: CASKLSPGLVGEQYF.

This chain connects TRBV20-1 to TRBJ2-7; TCRdb picks TRBD1, but there is no DNA to check that call. Germline values: CDR1 DFQATT, CDR2 SNEGSKA (reference sequence). The CDR3 has 15 residues. The CDR3: CSATMTGQVDYEQYF.

V is TRBV5-5 and J is TRBJ2-7; the D call from TCRdb, TRBD2, cannot be confirmed without DNA. Germline lookup yields CDR1 SGHKS and CDR2 YYEKEE (reference sequence). The CDR3 contains 20 residues. The CDR3 spells CASSLATLNYGTSGSFEQYF.

V and J are TRBV10-3 and TRBJ1-2; TCRdb's D gene call, TRBD1, goes unchecked for lack of DNA. CDR1 ENHRY and CDR2 SYGVKD come from the germline V gene. This CDR3 spans 18 amino acids. The CDR3 protein is CAISEFPPGALGNYGYTF.

This chain joins TRBV4-3 and TRBJ1-2; TCRdb designates TRBD1, a call that cannot be tested without DNA. CDR3 length: 15 amino acids. Germline V gives CDR1 LGHNA, CDR2 YSLEER. CDR3 sequence: CASSQAKGAMSGYTF.

The CDR3 loop is CASSLTGNTEAFF. The chain joins TRBV5-5 to TRBJ1-1; TCRdb's D call, TRBD1, is unchecked because there is no DNA. Germline assignment: CDR1 SGHKS and CDR2 YYEKEE (reference sequence). This CDR3 has 13 amino acids.

This rearrangement joins TRBV19 to TRBJ2-2. Germline CDR1 LNHDA, CDR2 SQIVND (reference sequence). The CDR3 extends over 13 amino acids. CDR3 loop: CASSTVSTGELFF.

The CDR3 is CAISESETVSSYEQYF. The chain couples TRBV10-3 to TRBJ2-7; TCRdb designates TRBD1, a call that cannot be tested without DNA. The CDR3 consists of 16 residues. Germline V lookup: CDR1 ENHRY, CDR2 SYGVKD.

This chain connects TRBV2 to TRBJ2-3; TCRdb's D call of TRBD2 is untestable without DNA. Germline loops: CDR1 SNHLY, CDR2 FYNNEI. CDR3 size: 17 residues. The CDR3 region is CASSDQLAQTFTDTQYF.

This sequence joins TRBV28 and TRBJ2-7; the D gene TCRdb calls, TRBD2, cannot be checked with no DNA. The length of the CDR3 is 14 residues. CDR1 and CDR2 (germline): MDHEN, SYDVKM. CDR3: CASSPRREASEQYF. Drawing the rest from reference TRBV28 and TRBJ2-7, the complete variable domain is DVKVTQSSRYLVKRTGEKVFLECVQDMDHENMFWYRQDPGLGLRLIYFSYDVKMKEKGDIPEGYSVSREKKERFSLILESASTNQTSMYLCASSPRREASEQYFGPGTRLTVT.

The chain has TRBV7-9 and TRBJ2-7; the D call of TRBD2 rests on TCRdb alone, since no DNA is present to check it. The V gene's germline CDR1 is SEHNR and CDR2 FQNEAQ (reference sequence). The CDR3 runs 16 residues. The CDR3 sequence: CASSLASGGSWGEQYF.

The chain carries TRBV7-3 and TRBJ2-3; the TCRdb D gene call, TRBD2, has no DNA to confirm it. From germline, CDR1 is SGHTA and CDR2 FQGTGA. This CDR3 region has 14 residues. The CDR3 reads CASSPGREADTQYF. Full variable domain (remainder filled in from reference TRBV7-3 and TRBJ2-3): GAGVSQTPSNKVTEKGKYVELRCDPISGHTALYWYRQSLGQGPEFLIYFQGTGAADDSGLPNDRFFAVRPEGSVSTLKIQRTERGDSAVYLCASSPGREADTQYFGPGTRLTVL.